Listed below are T cell receptor beta chains from one sample, sequenced in a study of PD-1 blockade in classical Hodgkin lymphoma. TCRdb keeps only in-frame clones here, not all; method: immunoSEQ multiplex PCR. The sample yields tens of thousands of clones, 70% to 90% seen once. The sequenced sample was peripheral blood mononuclear cells (PBMCs), obtained before the fourth cycle of nivolumab. The receptor set was obtained from a human donor with classical Hodgkin lymphoma. Each CDR3 is given with its conserved first and last residue. The order of the fields is clone size, D gene, J gene, V gene, CDR3 DNA, CDR3 protein. D genes are given only for firm matches. Clone size is stated in some rows and not others, as once, few, many or a class when expanded.

. | TRBD1 | TRBJ1-4 | TRBV28 | TGTGCCAGTCTACAGGGGAATGAAAAACTGTTTTTT | CASLQGNEKLFF
few | . | TRBJ2-1 | TRBV7-9 | TGTGCCAGCAGCTTAAGATGGATCGAGCAGTTCTTC | CASSLRWIEQFF
. | TRBD1 | TRBJ1-6 | TRBV19 | TGTGCCAGTAGTGGGACAGGGGGAAATTCACCCCTCCACTTT | CASSGTGGNSPLHF
. | TRBD1 | TRBJ2-2 | TRBV5-1 | TGCGCCAGCAGCCCCACCGGGACAGCGAACACCGGGGAGCTGTTTTTT | CASSPTGTANTGELFF
. | . | TRBJ1-5 | TRBV28 | TGTGCCAGCAGTCCGTTGGGGGGGGTTAATCAGCCCCAGCATTTT | CASSPLGGVNQPQHF
. | TRBD1 | TRBJ1-4 | TRBV6-5 | TGTGCCAGCAAGGAGGGGACAGGACCGGAAGAAAAACTGTTTTTT | CASKEGTGPEEKLFF
. | . | TRBJ2-7 | TRBV9 | TGTGCCAGCAGCGTAGGACAGGCCATCCCCTACGAGCAGTACTTC | CASSVGQAIPYEQYF
. | . | TRBJ2-3 | TRBV5-1 | TGCGCCAGCGGTAGGGGGGACACAGATACGCAGTATTTT | CASGRGDTDTQYF
. | . | TRBJ2-3 | TRBV4-1 | TGCGCCAGCAGCCAACCAGAGGGGCCTAATACGCAGTATTTT | CASSQPEGPNTQYF
. | TRBD1 | TRBJ1-5 | TRBV5-1 | TGCGCCAGCAGCTTGGGGACAGGATACAATCAGCCCCAGCATTTT | CASSLGTGYNQPQHF
. | . | TRBJ1-1 | TRBV5-1 | TGCGCCAGCAGCTTGGTTGGAGGGAATGAAGCTTTCTTT | CASSLVGGNEAFF
. | . | TRBJ2-3 | TRBV19 | TGTGCCAGTAGTATAGTTGGGACTTCGGGTACGCAGTATTTT | CASSIVGTSGTQYF
. | TRBD1 | TRBJ1-6 | TRBV2 | TGTGCCAGCACTCGACAGGGCGCTCTCTATAATTCACCCCTCCACTTT | CASTRQGALYNSPLHF
. | . | TRBJ1-5 | TRBV12-5 | TGTGCTAGTGGTTTGTCAAAATTAGGGGCATGGCAGCCCCAGCATTTT | CASGLSKLGAWQPQHF
few | . | TRBJ1-2 | TRBV6-1 | TGTGCCAGCAGGCAGGCTAACTATGGCTACACCTTC | CASRQANYGYTF
. | TRBD1 | TRBJ1-2 | TRBV6-5 | TGTGCCAGCAGTCAAACCGGGACAGGGTACTATGGCTACACCTTC | CASSQTGTGYYGYTF
. | . | TRBJ2-7 | TRBV5-1 | TGCGCCAGCAGCTTTGAACAGCCTTCCTACGAGCAGTACTTC | CASSFEQPSYEQYF